The subject of this entry is one T cell receptor beta chain. Produced via immunoSEQ multiplex PCR; TCRdb's table is partial and in-frame only. The repertoire holds roughly 60,000 clones, roughly four fifths seen once, with 15% in the top ten. This sample stems from a study of blood T cell repertoires in COVID-19. CDR1 is GTSNPN and CDR2 is SVGIG in the germline V gene (reference sequence). Trimming cost V 0 bases and J 2 bases; bases outside gene matches: 16. The CDR3 covers 18 residues. The sequence was collected from a man at least 80 years old with acute or convalescent COVID-19. The sample taken for sequencing was peripheral blood. The chain recombines TRBV30 with TRBJ2-7; 7 bases fit TRBD1. CDR3 sequence (DNA): TGTGCCTGGAGTGTCCCCAACCCGGGACAGAACATCCCCTACGAGCAGTACTTC. Translating gives CAWSVPNPGQNIPYEQYF.